Following are 27 T cell receptor beta chains from one sample sequenced in a study of TIL therapy for anti-PD-1-resistant metastatic lung cancer. Time point specified: pre-treatment sample, taken before nivolumab and TIL therapy. This was the immunoSEQ v3 assay. The assay was immunoSEQ multiplex PCR, and TCRdb's table has in-frame clones only and misses some. The table records under 20,000 clones, 75% to 80% of them present only once. Sequencing used blood, obtained at baseline. These receptor sequences come from a person aged 25 to 85 with non-small cell lung cancer.

The chain combines TRBV2 with TRBJ1-5, with 11 positions matching TRBD1. This CDR3 is built from 15 residues. Germline V gene data show CDR1 as SNHLY and CDR2 as FYNNEI. The ends lost 7 bases at V and 6 bases at J; junction bases unmatched: 8. This CDR3 reads CASNPDRGQGQPQHF. The CDR3 DNA reads TGTGCCAGCAACCCGGACAGGGGGCAGGGTCAGCCCCAGCATTTT.

The rearrangement uses TRBV25-1 and TRBJ1-1, with TRBD1 matching over 7 bases. CDR3 size: 15 residues. The V and J ends lost 4 bases and 6 bases, in that order; junction bases with no gene match: 11. Looked up from germline, CDR1 is MGHDK and CDR2 is SYGVNS. The CDR3 DNA reads TGTGCCAGCAGTGGACAGGGATGGTCCCTTGCTGAAGCTTTCTTT. This codes for CASSGQGWSLAEAFF. Full variable domain (missing parts from reference TRBV25-1 and TRBJ1-1): EADIYQTPRYLVIGTGKKITLECSQTMGHDKMYWYQQDPGMELHLIHYSYGVNSTEKGDLSSESTVSRIRTEHFPLTLESARPSHTSQYLCASSGQGWSLAEAFFGQGTRLTVV.

This chain connects TRBV18 to TRBJ2-7; a weak D match, TRBD1 (5 bases). The CDR3 totals 16 residues. V lost 0 bases and J 0 bases, leaving 12 bases between the germline ends. CDR1 is KGHSH and CDR2 is LQKENI in the germline V gene. For the CDR3, the DNA is TGTGCCAGCTCACCACCGGACATACGGATCTCCTACGAGCAGTACTTC. Translating it yields CASSPPDIRISYEQYF.

This clone turned up a few times. V and J are TRBV28 and TRBJ1-5; D is perhaps TRBD1 (5 bases). Looked up from germline, CDR1 is MDHEN and CDR2 is SYDVKM. This CDR3 has 15 amino acids. Trimming took 7 bases from V and 2 from J, leaving 15 bases between them. The CDR3 region is CASKRWGEGNQPQHF. CDR3 coding DNA: TGTGCCAGCAAAAGGTGGGGGGAAGGCAATCAGCCCCAGCATTTT.

V usage is TRBV18 and J usage is TRBJ2-7; 7 bases are shared with TRBD1. Germline-derived CDR1 and CDR2 are KGHSH and LQKENI. This CDR3 region has 14 residues. The ends lost 3 bases at V and 5 bases at J; junction bases unmatched: 7. CDR3 region: CASSPQTGQNEQYF. CDR3 nucleotides: TGTGCCAGCTCACCCCAGACAGGGCAGAACGAGCAGTACTTC. Full variable domain (outside the CDR3, taken from reference TRBV18 and TRBJ2-7): NAGVMQNPRHLVRRRGQEARLRCSPMKGHSHVYWYRQLPEEGLKFMVYLQKENIIDESGMPKERFSAEFPKEGPSILRIQQVVRGDSAAYFCASSPQTGQNEQYFGPGTRLTVT.

The chain is built from TRBV3-1 (or the pseudogene TRBV3-2) and TRBJ2-4, with D tentatively TRBD1 or TRBD2 (6 bases each). This CDR3 is built from 14 residues. With 4 bases removed from V and 1 base from J, the gap between germline ends came to 8 bases. The germline CDR1 and CDR2 sequences are LGHDT and YNNKEL (reference sequence). The CDR3 DNA follows: TGTGCCAGCAGCCGGAGGGGGGCCAAAAACATTCAGTACTTC. Residues: CASSRRGAKNIQYF.

The V gene is TRBV7-6, the J gene TRBJ1-5; 7 nucleotides agree with TRBD1. Germline CDR1 SGHVS, CDR2 FNYEAQ. The ends lost 1 base at V and 5 bases at J; junction bases unmatched: 5. The CDR3 extends over 15 amino acids. CDR3 protein: CASSLVQGTDQPQHF. The CDR3 bases are TGTGCCAGCAGCTTAGTACAGGGGACAGATCAGCCCCAGCATTTT.

A single count supports this clone. Sequence at one end of the junction differs from germline and may be a read error. The J gene is TRBJ1-4, the V gene TRBV10-3; D not certain. Per germline, CDR1 ENHRY and CDR2 SYGVKD. The CDR3 contains 13 residues. CDR3 residues: CAIRESTNEKLFF. CDR3 coding DNA: TGTGCCATCAGGGAGTCAACTAATGAAAAACTGTTTTTT.

Here the CDR3 reads CASSQIRLAGVETQYF. CDR3 nucleotide sequence: TGCGCCAGCAGCCAAATTCGGCTAGCGGGAGTAGAGACCCAGTACTTC. V and J are TRBV4-1 and TRBJ2-5; TRBD2 aligns across 10 bases. The CDR3 contains 16 residues. Losses at the gene ends were 2 bases for V and 4 bases for J; bases not matched to a gene: 7. Germline CDR1 reads MGHRA; CDR2 reads YSYEKL.

This chain connects TRBV18 to TRBJ1-6, with TRBD1 identical over 7 bases. The CDR3 is made up of 15 amino acids. Trimming cost V 2 bases and J 6 bases; bases outside gene matches: 4. Germline V gene lookup returns CDR1 KGHSH and CDR2 LQKENI. CDR3 loop: CASSPEDRSNSPLHF. The CDR3 region has the DNA TGTGCCAGCTCACCAGAGGACAGGTCTAATTCACCCCTCCACTTT.

The rearrangement uses TRBV7-8 and TRBJ2-2, with TRBD2 matching 9 bases. Germline trimming cut 1 base from V and 3 bases from J; bases unmatched to any gene: 3. This CDR3 has 16 residues. CDR1 SGHVS and CDR2 FQNEAQ come from the germline V gene. CDR3: CASSLEAGGYTGELFF. The CDR3 DNA reads as TGTGCCAGCAGCTTAGAGGCGGGAGGGTACACCGGGGAGCTGTTTTTT.

The rearrangement joins TRBV18 to TRBJ1-6; D remains ambiguous. The CDR3 loop spans 14 amino acids. Trimming took off 0 bases at V and 10 bases at J, with 10 bases between the two ends. Per germline, CDR1 KGHSH and CDR2 LQKENI. The CDR3 here is CASSPPFSGSPLHF. As DNA, the CDR3 is TGTGCCAGCTCACCACCATTTTCGGGGTCACCCCTCCACTTT.

V and J are TRBV7-9 and TRBJ2-1; TRBD2 aligns across 10 bases. CDR1 and CDR2 from the germline V gene are SEHNR and FQNEAQ (reference sequence). The V segment lost 1 base and the J segment 0 bases; nucleotides outside the gene matches: 6. CDR3 length: 18 amino acids. CDR3 bases: TGTGCCAGCAGCTTAGACACCCTAGCGGGGGCCTCCTACAATGAGCAGTTCTTC. Translated: CASSLDTLAGASYNEQFF.

The rearrangement uses TRBV9 and TRBJ2-3; no firm D call. The germline V gene encodes CDR1 SGDLS and CDR2 YYNGEE. V lost 0 bases and J 7 bases, leaving 9 bases between the germline ends. This CDR3 is 13 amino acids long. The CDR3 sequence: CASSVETWNTQYF. CDR3 coding DNA: TGTGCCAGCAGCGTAGAGACTTGGAATACGCAGTATTTT.

The table lists this clone with a few counts. The chain employs TRBV7-2 and TRBJ2-7; 7 nucleotides match TRBD1. Looked up from germline, CDR1 is SGHTA and CDR2 is FQGNSA. The junction had 7 bases not matched to a gene; V was cut back by 5 bases and J by 0 bases. CDR3 length: 15 amino acids. For the CDR3, the DNA is TGTGCCAGCAGCACAGGGACAGCCTACTCCTACGAGCAGTACTTC. It encodes CASSTGTAYSYEQYF.

This clone has only one observation. The chain carries TRBV6-5 and TRBJ2-7; 14 bases are a match to TRBD2. The junction had 4 bases not matched to a gene; V was cut back by 5 bases and J by 4 bases. Germline V CDR1 and CDR2: MNHEY, SVGAGI. There are 15 residues in the CDR3. The CDR3 coding sequence is TGTGCCAGCAGTACTGGGACTAGCGGGAGTTACGAGCAGTACTTC. The encoded protein is CASSTGTSGSYEQYF.

The rearrangement joins TRBV5-1 to TRBJ1-6; D is undetermined. The germline V and J ends were trimmed by 0 bases and 7 bases, with 11 bases remaining between them. This CDR3 comprises 15 residues. Germline V gives CDR1 SGHRS, CDR2 YFSETQ. In DNA, the CDR3 is TGCGCCAGCAGCTTGGGGGCCGACCGCAATTCACCCCTCCACTTT. Its protein product is CASSLGADRNSPLHF.

A few counts support this clone. The V call is TRBV9, the J call TRBJ2-5, with 7 bases matching TRBD1. Germline V CDR1 and CDR2: SGDLS, YYNGEE. The CDR3 loop spans 16 amino acids. V was pared by 0 bases and J by 5 bases, with 10 bases of the junction left unmatched. The CDR3 nucleotides are TGTGCCAGCAGCGTAGGATTACAGGGGCTGGGGGAGACCCAGTACTTC. Translated: CASSVGLQGLGETQYF.

The chain uses TRBV20-1 and TRBJ2-6; no reliable D call. The ends were cut back, 7 bases at V and 2 bases at J, with 3 bases in the middle. Germline CDR1 DFQATT, CDR2 SNEGSKA (reference sequence). The CDR3 has 11 residues. The CDR3 nucleotides are TGCAGTGTAACTGGGGCCAACGTCCTGACTTTC. Protein sequence: CSVTGANVLTF.

The chain employs TRBV19 and TRBJ1-1, with D perhaps TRBD1 (5 bases). Per germline, CDR1 LNHDA and CDR2 SQIVND (reference sequence). This CDR3 region has 16 residues. V gave up 1 base and J gave up 0 bases, with 12 bases separating them. The CDR3 nucleotides read TGTGCCAGTAGTATAGTGGCAGGGAACATGAACACTGAAGCTTTCTTT. Its translation is CASSIVAGNMNTEAFF.

The chain uses TRBV5-1 and TRBJ2-4; D possibly corresponds to TRBD1 (6 bases). This CDR3 is 13 amino acids long. Germline loops: CDR1 SGHRS, CDR2 YFSETQ. V was pared by 5 bases and J by 3 bases, with 9 bases between. The CDR3 loop is CASRMTGKNIQYF. The CDR3 DNA is TGCGCCAGCAGAATGACAGGCAAAAACATTCAGTACTTC.

The V and J genes are TRBV4-3 and TRBJ1-3, with D hard to call. Trimming cost V 0 bases and J 7 bases, with 10 bases left between them. Germline CDR1 LGHNA, CDR2 YSLEER. The CDR3 runs 14 residues. The CDR3 nucleotides read TGCGCCAGCAGCCAAGATCAAGATCAGAACACCATATATTTT. Protein product: CASSQDQDQNTIYF.

The V and J genes are TRBV4-2 and TRBJ1-1; maybe TRBD1 (5 bases). The CDR3 has 15 residues. V was clipped by 0 bases and J by 10 bases, with 18 bases between them. Germline V CDR1 and CDR2: LGHNA, YNFKEQ. The CDR3 loop is CASSQDRGGGRAAFF. CDR3 nucleotide sequence: TGTGCCAGCAGCCAAGATCGGGGGGGAGGCCGAGCAGCTTTCTTT.

The chain is built from TRBV3-1 (or the pseudogene TRBV3-2) and TRBJ2-3, with D hard to call. V dropped 0 bases and J dropped 5 bases, with 15 bases sitting between them. The germline V gene encodes CDR1 LGHDT and CDR2 YNNKEL (reference sequence). CDR3 length equals 16 residues. As DNA, the CDR3 is TGTGCCAGCAGCCAAGATTACGGGCCCCCCCTAGATACGCAGTATTTT. Its protein is CASSQDYGPPLDTQYF.

In this sample, this clone turned up once. The chain uses TRBV30 and TRBJ2-7; 10 bases are a match to TRBD1. Trimming cost V 3 bases and J 2 bases; bases outside gene matches: 10. Germline V gene data show CDR1 as GTSNPN and CDR2 as SVGIG (reference sequence). The CDR3 spans 16 residues. In nucleotides, the CDR3 is TGTGCCTGGAGGAGTGAGGGACAGGGGTTCCCCTACGAGCAGTACTTC. Its translation: CAWRSEGQGFPYEQYF.

This clone was detected only a few times. The chain is built from TRBV28 and TRBJ2-7, with 12 bases fitting TRBD2. Germline V lookup: CDR1 MDHEN, CDR2 SYDVKM. The CDR3 spans 14 residues. With V trimmed by 5 bases and J by 6 bases, 5 bases remained unmatched. The CDR3 bases are TGTGCCAGCAGTAGACTAGCGGGAGTATTCGAGCAGTACTTC. Protein: CASSRLAGVFEQYF.

In DNA, the CDR3 is TGTGCCAGCATTGGACAGGGCCCCTACGAGCAGTACTTC. Protein: CASIGQGPYEQYF. V is TRBV2 and J is TRBJ2-7; the match to TRBD1 covers 8 bases. In germline, CDR1 is SNHLY, CDR2 FYNNEI. Trimming removed 7 bases from V and 2 bases from J; junction bases left unmatched: 4. CDR3 length equals 13 residues.